This passage covers 3 T cell receptor beta chains from one sample sequenced in a study of blood T cells in healthy people across ages. Together with a sample-barcoded 5' primer, a J-beta primer mix was included in a second PCR lasting about 6 to 12 cycles. MiXCR, run by TCRdb on the 5' RACE reads, gives a single entry per CDR3 protein. The sample carries about 800,000 distinct CDR3 sequences, approximately 25% recorded once. These records were also assigned to another study, of T cells of mothers and their children.

Sample: blood. These receptors all come from a boy between 5 and 17 years old in good health.

CDR3 DNA: TGTGCCAGCAGCTTTCAACAGGGGGTTGCCGGGGAGCTGTTTTTT. It specifies CASSFQQGVAGELFF. J is TRBJ2-2 and V is TRBV27; TRBD1 aligns across 8 bases. The germline CDR1 and CDR2 sequences are MNHEY and SMNVEV (reference sequence). The CDR3 sequence is 15 residues long. Losses at the gene ends were 6 bases for V and 6 bases for J; bases not matched to a gene: 9.

The chain uses TRBV28 and TRBJ2-5, with TRBD2 as a possible D gene (5 bases). The J call is in doubt because the DNA end fits TRBJ2-7 better. Germline CDR1 and CDR2: MDHEN and SYDVKM. The CDR3 runs to 16 residues. CDR3 nucleotides: TGTGCCAGCAGCTTAAGCCCCATTGGAGGTAGTTACGAGCAGTACTTC. This gives the protein CASSLSPIGGSYEQYF.

This clonotype was counted between two and nine times. The chain employs TRBV4-1 and TRBJ2-7, with TRBD1 identical over 7 bases. The CDR3 has 17 residues. Trimming took 1 base from V and 4 from J; bases not matched to a gene: 13. Per germline, CDR1 MGHRA and CDR2 YSYEKL. CDR3 amino acids: CASSQVGVRDRTYEQYF. The CDR3 DNA reads as TGCGCCAGCAGCCAAGTCGGAGTAAGGGACAGAACTTACGAGCAGTACTTC.